This T cell receptor beta chain emerged from a study of tissue T cells after allogeneic stem cell transplantation. This research-autopsy study prospectively enrolled adult allogeneic hematopoietic cell transplant recipients with steroid-refractory graft-versus-host disease. Overall study findings and caveats: Within patients, tissue anatomy strongly shaped TCR repertoire composition.

Comments on this clone: Its antigen is not known. Its ends do not fully match the called genes, so a read error is possible.

TCRdb's copy holds only in-frame clones and misses some; the assay was immunoSEQ multiplex PCR. The repertoire holds around 1,600 clones, 85% seen once, with approximately 7.8% in the top ten. The source is a male patient at least 60 years old with steroid-refractory graft-versus-host disease after an allogeneic stem cell transplant. The graft donor may have given rise to some T cells. The sample here was liver tissue, taken at autopsy.

The CDR3 spells CVSSQSRRGNSPLHF. CDR3 in DNA: TGTGTCAGCAGCCAATCCCGGCGGGGAAATTCACCCCTCCACTTT. The chain joins TRBV4-2 to TRBJ1-6, with unresolved D. This CDR3 is 15 amino acids long. The germline CDR1 and CDR2 sequences are LGHNA and YNFKEQ.